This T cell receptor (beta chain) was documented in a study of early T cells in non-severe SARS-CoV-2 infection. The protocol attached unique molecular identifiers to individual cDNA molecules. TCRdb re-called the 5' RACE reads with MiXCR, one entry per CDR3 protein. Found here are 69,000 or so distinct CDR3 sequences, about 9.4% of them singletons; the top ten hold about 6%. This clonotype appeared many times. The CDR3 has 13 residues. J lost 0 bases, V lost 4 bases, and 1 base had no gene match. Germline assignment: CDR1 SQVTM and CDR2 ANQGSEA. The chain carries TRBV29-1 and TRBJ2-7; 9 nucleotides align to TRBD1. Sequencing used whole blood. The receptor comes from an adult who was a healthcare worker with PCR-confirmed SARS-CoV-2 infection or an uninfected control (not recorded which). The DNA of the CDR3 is TGCAGCGTTGCGGGACAGGGCTCCTACGAGCAGTACTTC. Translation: CSVAGQGSYEQYF.